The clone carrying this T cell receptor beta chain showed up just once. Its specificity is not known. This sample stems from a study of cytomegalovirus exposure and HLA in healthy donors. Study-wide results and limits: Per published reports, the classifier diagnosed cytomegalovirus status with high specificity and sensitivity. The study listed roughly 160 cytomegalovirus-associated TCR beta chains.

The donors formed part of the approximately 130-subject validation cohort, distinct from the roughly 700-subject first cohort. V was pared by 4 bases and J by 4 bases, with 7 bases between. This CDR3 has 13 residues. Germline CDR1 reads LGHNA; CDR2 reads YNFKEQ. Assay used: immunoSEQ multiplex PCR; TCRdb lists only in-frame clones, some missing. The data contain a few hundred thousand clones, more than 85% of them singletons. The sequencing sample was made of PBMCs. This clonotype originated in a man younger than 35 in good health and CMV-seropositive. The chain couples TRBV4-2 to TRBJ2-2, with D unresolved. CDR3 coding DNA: TGTGCCAGCAGCCTACCGAGCACCGGGGAGCTGTTTTTT. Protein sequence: CASSLPSTGELFF.